What follows are 14 T cell receptor beta chains derived from one specimen sequenced in a study of blood T cell repertoires in COVID-19. Sequencing was performed with immunoSEQ multiplex PCR; in TCRdb, only in-frame clones are kept and a portion is missing. The table shows about 28,000 clones, with about 89% occurring only once. Material for sequencing was peripheral blood. The receptors were gathered from a human donor in a cohort sampled during active COVID-19.

This clone was observed a single time. This chain connects TRBV10-3 to TRBJ2-7; 7 nucleotides match TRBD1. V lost 4 bases and J lost 5; bases outside the gene matches: 5. The CDR3 sequence is 13 residues long. The germline CDR1 and CDR2 sequences are ENHRY and SYGVKD. CDR3 amino acids: CAISGQGRHEQYF. DNA for the CDR3: TGTGCCATCAGTGGACAGGGAAGACACGAGCAGTACTTC.

The chain recombines TRBV9 with TRBJ2-2; 7 bases are shared with TRBD1. CDR3 length: 15 residues. The germline gives CDR1 SGDLS, CDR2 YYNGEE. After removal of 4 bases from V and 6 bases from J, the junction contained 9 bases not matched to a gene. This CDR3 is CASSPDATGPGELFF. DNA of the CDR3: TGTGCCAGCAGCCCAGATGCGACAGGGCCCGGGGAGCTGTTTTTT.

The V and J genes are TRBV6-5 and TRBJ2-5; D not resolved. In germline, CDR1 is MNHEY, CDR2 SVGAGI. V was clipped by 2 bases and J by 2 bases, with 6 bases between them. CDR3 length: 13 residues. CDR3 nucleotides: TGTGCCAGCAGTTACCAGAGGCAAGAGACCCAGTACTTC. Encoded protein: CASSYQRQETQYF.

This chain uses TRBV18 with TRBJ2-7; 9 positions match TRBD1. Per germline, CDR1 KGHSH and CDR2 LQKENI. The V segment lost 3 bases and the J segment 3 bases; nucleotides outside the gene matches: 9. The CDR3 loop spans 16 amino acids. CDR3 sequence reads: CASSPRAGTGNYEQYF. CDR3 in DNA: TGTGCCAGCTCACCTAGGGCCGGGACAGGGAACTACGAGCAGTACTTC. The full variable domain, completed using reference TRBV18 and TRBJ2-7, is NAGVMQNPRHLVRRRGQEARLRCSPMKGHSHVYWYRQLPEEGLKFMVYLQKENIIDESGMPKERFSAEFPKEGPSILRIQQVVRGDSAAYFCASSPRAGTGNYEQYFGPGTRLTVT.

This chain uses TRBV6-5 with TRBJ1-1, with 7 bases aligning to TRBD1. CDR3 size: 14 residues. J lost 0 bases, V lost 5 bases, and 3 bases had no gene match. Germline CDR1 reads MNHEY; CDR2 reads SVGAGI. CDR3 bases: TGTGCCAGCAGTCCAGGGACAGTGAACACTGAAGCTTTCTTT. Translating it yields CASSPGTVNTEAFF.

The gene calls are TRBV7-3 and TRBJ1-2; 12 bases are a match to TRBD1. This CDR3 comprises 13 residues. Per germline, CDR1 SGHTA and CDR2 FQGTGA. V was pared by 5 bases and J by 8 bases, with 3 bases of the junction left unmatched. CDR3 DNA: TGTGCCAGCAGCCTCGGGACAGGGGGCGGCTACACCTTC. It encodes CASSLGTGGGYTF.

V gene TRBV5-6 combines with J gene TRBJ2-7, with TRBD1 as a possible D gene (7 bases). This CDR3 has 15 residues. Germline loops: CDR1 SGHDT, CDR2 YYEEEE. V gave up 0 bases and J gave up 5 bases, with 15 bases separating them. Written as DNA, the CDR3 is TGTGCCAGCAGCTTGGCCGCCCAGGGGGGCAACGAGCAGTACTTC. This sequence encodes CASSLAAQGGNEQYF.

The chain joins TRBV11-3 to TRBJ2-3, with D unresolved. The germline V and J ends were trimmed by 1 base and 2 bases, with 7 bases remaining between them. CDR1 and CDR2 (germline): SGHNT, YENEEA. CDR3 length equals 14 residues. The CDR3 region has the DNA TGTGCCAGCAGCTTAGCCCGGGTCACAGATACGCAGTATTTT. Translating it yields CASSLARVTDTQYF.

V usage is TRBV18 and J usage is TRBJ1-1; 12 bases are a match to TRBD1. The CDR3 covers 17 residues. CDR1 is KGHSH, CDR2 LQKENI, per germline. V gave up 3 bases and J gave up 10 bases; unmatched junction bases: 15. DNA of the CDR3: TGTGCCAGCTCACCCAGCCAAACCGGGACAGGGGGCCGAAGAGCTTTCTTT. Amino acids: CASSPSQTGTGGRRAFF.

V usage is TRBV6-2 or TRBV6-3 and J usage is TRBJ2-4; 7 bases agree with TRBD2. In germline, CDR1 is MNHEY, CDR2 SVGEGT. The CDR3 sequence is 14 residues long. V lost 6 bases, J lost 8 bases, and 10 bases stayed unmatched. The CDR3, as DNA: TGTGCCAGCAGCTTACAGGTCGCGGGGGACATTCAGTACTTC. It translates to CASSLQVAGDIQYF.

The chain recombines TRBV6-5 with TRBJ1-5; D not certain. V was shortened by 6 bases and J by 4 bases, with 7 bases between the two germline ends. The CDR3 covers 12 residues. The germline V gene encodes CDR1 MNHEY and CDR2 SVGAGI. Written as DNA, the CDR3 is TGTGCCAGCAGGACGGGGAATCAGCCCCAGCATTTT. As protein: CASRTGNQPQHF.

The chain has TRBV7-2 and TRBJ2-1, with a tentative D call TRBD2 (5 bases). The germline CDR1 and CDR2 sequences are SGHTA and FQGNSA. The CDR3 runs to 14 residues. Trimming shortened V by 2 bases and J by 0 bases, and 5 bases separated the two germline ends. CDR3 region: CASSLTSSYNEQFF. CDR3 sequence (DNA): TGTGCCAGCAGCTTAACTAGCTCCTACAATGAGCAGTTCTTC.

This clone was seen only once. CDR3 sequence: CASRKQGSGSYNEQFF. The CDR3 DNA is TGTGCCAGCAGAAAACAGGGTTCGGGCTCCTACAATGAGCAGTTCTTC. This chain joins TRBV2 and TRBJ2-1; weak D call: TRBD1 (6 bases). V lost 6 bases to trimming and J lost 0 bases, with 15 bases between them. Per the germline V gene, CDR1 is SNHLY and CDR2 is FYNNEI. This CDR3 region has 16 residues. The entire variable domain, with the rest obtained from reference TRBV2 and TRBJ2-1, is as follows: EPEVTQTPSHQVTQMGQEVILRCVPISNHLYFYWYRQILGQKVEFLVSFYNNEISEKSEIFDDQFSVERPDGSNFTLKIRSTKLEDSAMYFCASRKQGSGSYNEQFFGPGTRLTVL.

This clone was seen just once. The J gene is TRBJ2-7, the V gene TRBV7-9; TRBD2 agrees at 7 bases. In germline, CDR1 is SEHNR, CDR2 FQNEAQ (reference sequence). This CDR3 contains 15 residues. J lost 3 bases, V lost 1 base, and 6 bases had no gene match. CDR3 in DNA: TGTGCCAGCAGCTTAGAAGCGGGACCGAACTACGAGCAGTACTTC. Residues: CASSLEAGPNYEQYF. The variable domain in full, completed from reference TRBV7-9 and TRBJ2-7, reads DTGVSQNPRHKITKRGQNVTFRCDPISEHNRLYWYRQTLGQGPEFLTYFQNEAQLEKSRLLSDRFSAERPKGSFSTLEIQRTEQGDSAMYLCASSLEAGPNYEQYFGPGTRLTVT.